The clone carrying this TCR beta chain was observed a single time. This entry is derived from a study of OX40 agonist ivuxolimab in advanced cancers. Profiling relied on immunoSEQ multiplex PCR, and the TCRdb table lists in-frame clones only, not all of them. This sample has tens of thousands of clones, with 75% to 85% found just once. Per germline, CDR1 SGHAT and CDR2 FQNNGV. This CDR3 region has 16 residues. J lost 0 bases, V lost 1 base, and 5 bases had no gene match. This TCR was recovered from an adult with an advanced solid tumor such as melanoma, head and neck, liver or kidney cancer. V gene TRBV11-2 combines with J gene TRBJ2-7; 8 bases map to TRBD2. Sequencing used CD4+ or CD8+ T cells sorted from blood, obtained in a trial of the OX40 agonist ivuxolimab. The CDR3 coding sequence is TGTGCCAGCAGCTTAGGCTACGGGACTAGCTCCTACGAGCAGTACTTC. Its translation: CASSLGYGTSSYEQYF.